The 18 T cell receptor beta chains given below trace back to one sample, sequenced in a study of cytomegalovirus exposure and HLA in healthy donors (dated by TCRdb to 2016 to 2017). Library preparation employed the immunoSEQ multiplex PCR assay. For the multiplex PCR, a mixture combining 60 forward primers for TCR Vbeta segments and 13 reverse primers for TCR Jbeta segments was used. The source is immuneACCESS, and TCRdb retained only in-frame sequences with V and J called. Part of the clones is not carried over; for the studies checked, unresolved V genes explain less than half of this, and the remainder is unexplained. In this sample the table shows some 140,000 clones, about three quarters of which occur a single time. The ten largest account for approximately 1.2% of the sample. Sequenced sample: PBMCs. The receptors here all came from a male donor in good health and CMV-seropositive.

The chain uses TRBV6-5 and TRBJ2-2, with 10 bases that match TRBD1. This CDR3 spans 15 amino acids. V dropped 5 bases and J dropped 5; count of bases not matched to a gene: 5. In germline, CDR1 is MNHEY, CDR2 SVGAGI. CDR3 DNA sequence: TGTGCCAGCAGTCCCGGGACAGGGGAAACCGGGGAGCTGTTTTTT. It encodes CASSPGTGETGELFF.

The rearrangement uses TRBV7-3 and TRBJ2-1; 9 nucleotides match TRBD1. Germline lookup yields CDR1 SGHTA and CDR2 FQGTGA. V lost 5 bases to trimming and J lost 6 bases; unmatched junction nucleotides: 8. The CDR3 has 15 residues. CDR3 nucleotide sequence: TGTGCCAGCAGCGACCCGGGACAGGGTATCAATGAGCAGTTCTTC. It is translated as CASSDPGQGINEQFF.

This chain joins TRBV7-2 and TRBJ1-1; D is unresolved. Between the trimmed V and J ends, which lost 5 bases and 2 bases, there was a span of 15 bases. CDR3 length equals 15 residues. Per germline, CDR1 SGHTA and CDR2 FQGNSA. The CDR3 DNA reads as TGTGCCAGCAGCCCCCCGGGTAGACTAAACACTGAAGCTTTCTTT. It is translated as CASSPPGRLNTEAFF.

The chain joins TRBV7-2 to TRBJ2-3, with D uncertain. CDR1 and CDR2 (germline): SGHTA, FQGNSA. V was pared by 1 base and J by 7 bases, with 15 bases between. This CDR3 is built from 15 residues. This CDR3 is CASSLETAALNTQYF. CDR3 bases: TGTGCCAGCAGCTTAGAAACAGCAGCTCTTAATACGCAGTATTTT. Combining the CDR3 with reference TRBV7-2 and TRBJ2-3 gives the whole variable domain GAGVSQSPSNKVTEKGKDVELRCDPISGHTALYWYRQSLGQGLEFLIYFQGNSAPDKSGLPSDRFSAERTGGSVSTLTIQRTQQEDSAVYLCASSLETAALNTQYFGPGTRLTVL.

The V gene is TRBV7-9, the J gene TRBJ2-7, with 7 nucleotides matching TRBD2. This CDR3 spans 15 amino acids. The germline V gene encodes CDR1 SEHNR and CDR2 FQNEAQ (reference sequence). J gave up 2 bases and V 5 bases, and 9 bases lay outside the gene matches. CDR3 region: CASSLYLGGTYEQYF. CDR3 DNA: TGTGCCAGCAGCCTATATCTGGGGGGGACCTACGAGCAGTACTTC.

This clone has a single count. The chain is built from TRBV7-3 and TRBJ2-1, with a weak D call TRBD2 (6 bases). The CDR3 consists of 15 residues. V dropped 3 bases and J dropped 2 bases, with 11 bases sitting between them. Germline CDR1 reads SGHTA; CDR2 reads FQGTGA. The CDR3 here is CASSLGGMPYNEQFF. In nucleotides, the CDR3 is TGTGCCAGCAGCTTGGGGGGTATGCCCTACAATGAGCAGTTCTTC.

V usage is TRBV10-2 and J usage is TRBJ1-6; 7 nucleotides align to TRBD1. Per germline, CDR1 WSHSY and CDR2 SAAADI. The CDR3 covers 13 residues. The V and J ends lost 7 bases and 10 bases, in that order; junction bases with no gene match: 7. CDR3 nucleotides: TGCGCCAGCACGAGGACAGGCGGCTCACCCCTCCACTTT. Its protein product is CASTRTGGSPLHF.

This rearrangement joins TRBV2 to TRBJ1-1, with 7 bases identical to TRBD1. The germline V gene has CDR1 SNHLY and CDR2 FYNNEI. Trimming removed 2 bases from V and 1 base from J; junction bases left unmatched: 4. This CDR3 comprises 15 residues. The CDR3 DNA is TGTGCCAGCAGTGAAAGGGGGCTGAAGAACACTGAAGCTTTCTTT. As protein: CASSERGLKNTEAFF.

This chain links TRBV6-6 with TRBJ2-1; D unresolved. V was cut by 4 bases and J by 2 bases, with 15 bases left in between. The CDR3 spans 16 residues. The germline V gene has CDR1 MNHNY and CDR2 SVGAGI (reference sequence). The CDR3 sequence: CASSSPDINPYNEQFF. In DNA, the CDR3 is TGTGCCAGCAGTTCCCCAGATATTAACCCCTACAATGAGCAGTTCTTC.

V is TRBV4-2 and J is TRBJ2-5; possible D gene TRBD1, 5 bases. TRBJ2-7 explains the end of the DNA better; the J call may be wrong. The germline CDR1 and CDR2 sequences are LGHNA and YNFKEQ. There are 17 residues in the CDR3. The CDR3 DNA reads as TGTGCCAGCAGCCAATTACCCCGGACAACCTCCACCTACGAGCAGTACTTC. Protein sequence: CASSQLPRTTSTYEQYF.

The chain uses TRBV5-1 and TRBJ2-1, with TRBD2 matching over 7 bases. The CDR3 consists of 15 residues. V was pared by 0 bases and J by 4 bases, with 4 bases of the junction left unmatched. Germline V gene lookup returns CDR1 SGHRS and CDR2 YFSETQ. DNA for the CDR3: TGCGCCAGCAGCTTGGCTAGCGGCTATTACAATGAGCAGTTCTTC. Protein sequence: CASSLASGYYNEQFF.

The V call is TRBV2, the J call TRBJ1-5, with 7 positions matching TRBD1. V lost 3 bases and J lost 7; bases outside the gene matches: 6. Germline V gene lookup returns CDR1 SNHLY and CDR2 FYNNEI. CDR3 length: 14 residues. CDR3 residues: CASSDYRGEQPQHF. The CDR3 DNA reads TGTGCCAGCAGTGACTACAGGGGTGAGCAGCCCCAGCATTTT. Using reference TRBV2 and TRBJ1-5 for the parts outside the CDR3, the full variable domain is EPEVTQTPSHQVTQMGQEVILRCVPISNHLYFYWYRQILGQKVEFLVSFYNNEISEKSEIFDDQFSVERPDGSNFTLKIRSTKLEDSAMYFCASSDYRGEQPQHFGDGTRLSIL.

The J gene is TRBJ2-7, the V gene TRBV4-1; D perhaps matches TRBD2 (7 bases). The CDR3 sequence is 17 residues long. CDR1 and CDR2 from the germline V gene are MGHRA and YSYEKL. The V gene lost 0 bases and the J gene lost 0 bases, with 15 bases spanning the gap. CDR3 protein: CASSQDLRRGPSYEQYF. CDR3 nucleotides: TGCGCCAGCAGCCAAGATCTACGGCGGGGGCCCTCCTACGAGCAGTACTTC.

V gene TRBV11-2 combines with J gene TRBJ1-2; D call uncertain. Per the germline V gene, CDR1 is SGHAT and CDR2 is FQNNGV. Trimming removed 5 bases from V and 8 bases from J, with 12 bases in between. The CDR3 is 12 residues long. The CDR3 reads CASSQTTEGYTF. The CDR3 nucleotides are TGTGCCAGCAGCCAAACCACAGAGGGCTACACCTTC. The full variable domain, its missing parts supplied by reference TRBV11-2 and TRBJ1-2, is EAGVAQSPRYKIIEKRQSVAFWCNPISGHATLYWYQQILGQGPKLLIQFQNNGVVDDSQLPKDRFSAERLKGVDSTLKIQPAKLEDSAVYLCASSQTTEGYTFGSGTRLTVV.

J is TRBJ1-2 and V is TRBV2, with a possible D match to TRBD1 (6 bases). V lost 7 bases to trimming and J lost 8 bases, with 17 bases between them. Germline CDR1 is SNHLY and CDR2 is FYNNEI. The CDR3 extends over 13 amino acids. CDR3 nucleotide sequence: TGTGCCAGCAATTTAATTTCAGGGGACGGCTACACCTTC. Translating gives CASNLISGDGYTF. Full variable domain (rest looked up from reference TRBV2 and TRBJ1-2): EPEVTQTPSHQVTQMGQEVILRCVPISNHLYFYWYRQILGQKVEFLVSFYNNEISEKSEIFDDQFSVERPDGSNFTLKIRSTKLEDSAMYFCASNLISGDGYTFGSGTRLTVV.

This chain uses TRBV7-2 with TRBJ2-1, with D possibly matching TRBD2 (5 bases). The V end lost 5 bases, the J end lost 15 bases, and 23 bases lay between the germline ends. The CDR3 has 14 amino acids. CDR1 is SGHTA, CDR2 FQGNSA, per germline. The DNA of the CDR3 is TGTGCCAGCAGCCCCCAGACTACTCCAACCCGTCCGTTCTTC. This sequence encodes CASSPQTTPTRPFF.

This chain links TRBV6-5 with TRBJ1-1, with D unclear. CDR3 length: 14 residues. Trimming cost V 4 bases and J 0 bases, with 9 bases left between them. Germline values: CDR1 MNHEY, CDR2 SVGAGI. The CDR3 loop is CASSWREVNTEAFF. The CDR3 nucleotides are TGTGCCAGCAGTTGGCGGGAGGTGAACACTGAAGCTTTCTTT.

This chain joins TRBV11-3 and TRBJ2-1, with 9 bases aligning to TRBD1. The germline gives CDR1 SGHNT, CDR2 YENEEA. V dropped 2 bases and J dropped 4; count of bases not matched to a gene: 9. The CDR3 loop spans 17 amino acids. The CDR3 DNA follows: TGTGCCAGCAGCTTAACAGGGGGCACGGTCCCTTACAATGAGCAGTTCTTC. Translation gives CASSLTGGTVPYNEQFF.